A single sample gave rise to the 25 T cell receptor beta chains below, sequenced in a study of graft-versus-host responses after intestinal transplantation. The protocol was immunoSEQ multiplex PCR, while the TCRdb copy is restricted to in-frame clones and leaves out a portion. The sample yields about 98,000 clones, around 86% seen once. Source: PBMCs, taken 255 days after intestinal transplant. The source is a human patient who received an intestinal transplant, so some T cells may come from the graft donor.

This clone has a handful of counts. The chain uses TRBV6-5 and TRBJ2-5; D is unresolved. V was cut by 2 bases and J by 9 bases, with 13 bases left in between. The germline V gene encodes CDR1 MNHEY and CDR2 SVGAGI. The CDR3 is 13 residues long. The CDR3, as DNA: TGTGCCAGCAGTTACAGGGTGCGCACGGCCCAGTACTTC. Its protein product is CASSYRVRTAQYF.

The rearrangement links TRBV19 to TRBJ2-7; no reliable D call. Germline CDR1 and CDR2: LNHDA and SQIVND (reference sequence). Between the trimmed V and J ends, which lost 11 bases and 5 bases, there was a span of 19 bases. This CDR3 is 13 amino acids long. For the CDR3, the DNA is TGTGCCTGTTGTACCTCCATCGGAAACGAGCAGTACTTC. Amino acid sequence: CACCTSIGNEQYF.

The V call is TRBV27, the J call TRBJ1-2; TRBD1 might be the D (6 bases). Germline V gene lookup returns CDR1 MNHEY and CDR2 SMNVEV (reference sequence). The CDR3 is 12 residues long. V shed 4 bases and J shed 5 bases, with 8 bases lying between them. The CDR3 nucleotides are TGTGCCAGCAGTTCAGGGGAATATGGCTACACCTTC. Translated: CASSSGEYGYTF.

This CDR3 is CASSVSGSNTEAFF. CDR3 DNA: TGTGCCAGCAGCGTAAGTGGGTCTAACACTGAAGCTTTCTTT. V gene TRBV9 combines with J gene TRBJ1-1; D not certain. The ends were cut back, 1 base at V and 2 bases at J, with 9 bases in the middle. The CDR3 length is 14 residues. Per the germline V gene, CDR1 is SGDLS and CDR2 is YYNGEE.

The CDR3 region is CASSWGLAGDSYEQYF. In DNA form, the CDR3 reads TGTGCCAGCAGCTGGGGACTAGCGGGGGACTCCTACGAGCAGTACTTC. The rearrangement joins TRBV7-9 to TRBJ2-7; TRBD2 matches at 14 bases. This CDR3 contains 16 residues. Germline V gene sequence: CDR1 SEHNR, CDR2 FQNEAQ (reference sequence). With 4 bases clipped from V and 0 bases from J, the junction kept 2 bases outside the gene matches.

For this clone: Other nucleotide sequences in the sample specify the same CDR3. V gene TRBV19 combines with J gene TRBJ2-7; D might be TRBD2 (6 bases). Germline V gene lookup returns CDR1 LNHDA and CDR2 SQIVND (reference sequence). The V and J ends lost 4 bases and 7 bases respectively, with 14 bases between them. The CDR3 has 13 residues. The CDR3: CASSTSGPYEQYF. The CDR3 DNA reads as TGTGCCAGTAGTACCAGCGGGCCGTATGAGCAGTACTTC.

The CDR3 here is CASSAGGANNEQFF. In DNA form, the CDR3 reads TGTGCCAGCAGTGCGGGGGGGGCCAACAATGAGCAGTTCTTC. V and J are TRBV28 and TRBJ2-1; 9 positions agree with TRBD2. V lost 5 bases, J lost 5 bases, and 4 bases stayed unmatched. CDR3 length: 14 residues. The V gene's germline CDR1 is MDHEN and CDR2 SYDVKM. Drawing the rest from reference TRBV28 and TRBJ2-1, the complete variable domain is DVKVTQSSRYLVKRTGEKVFLECVQDMDHENMFWYRQDPGLGLRLIYFSYDVKMKEKGDIPEGYSVSREKKERFSLILESASTNQTSMYLCASSAGGANNEQFFGPGTRLTVL.

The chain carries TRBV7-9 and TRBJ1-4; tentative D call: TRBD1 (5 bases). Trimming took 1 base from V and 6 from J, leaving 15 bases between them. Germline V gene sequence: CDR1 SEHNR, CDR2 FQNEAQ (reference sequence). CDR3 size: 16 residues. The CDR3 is CASSLEAGLAYEKLFF. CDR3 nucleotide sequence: TGTGCCAGCAGCTTAGAGGCGGGGCTGGCTTATGAAAAACTGTTTTTT.

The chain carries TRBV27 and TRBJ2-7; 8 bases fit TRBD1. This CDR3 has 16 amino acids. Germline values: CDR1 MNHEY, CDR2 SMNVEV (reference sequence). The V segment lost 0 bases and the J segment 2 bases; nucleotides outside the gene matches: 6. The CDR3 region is CASSLSMGQVPYEQYF. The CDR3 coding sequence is TGTGCCAGCAGTTTATCAATGGGACAGGTACCCTACGAGCAGTACTTC.

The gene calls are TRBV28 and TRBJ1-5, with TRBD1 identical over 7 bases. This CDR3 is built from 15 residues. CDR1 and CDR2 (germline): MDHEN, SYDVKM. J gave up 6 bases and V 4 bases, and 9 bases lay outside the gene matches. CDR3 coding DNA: TGTGCCAGCAGTTCCGTGGGCGAGGGGGCTCAGCCCCAGCATTTT. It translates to CASSSVGEGAQPQHF.

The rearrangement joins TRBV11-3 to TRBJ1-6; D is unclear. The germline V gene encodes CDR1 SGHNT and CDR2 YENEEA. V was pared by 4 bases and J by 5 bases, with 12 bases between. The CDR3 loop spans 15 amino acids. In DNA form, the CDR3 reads TGTGCCAGCAGCTCCGGACGGAGTCATAATTCACCCCTCCACTTT. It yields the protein CASSSGRSHNSPLHF.

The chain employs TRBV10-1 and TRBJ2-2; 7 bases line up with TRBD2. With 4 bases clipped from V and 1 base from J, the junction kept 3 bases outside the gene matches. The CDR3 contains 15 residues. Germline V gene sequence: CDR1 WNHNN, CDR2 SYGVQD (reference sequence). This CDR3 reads CASSAQRENTGELFF. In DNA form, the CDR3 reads TGCGCCAGCAGTGCTCAGCGGGAGAACACCGGGGAGCTGTTTTTT.

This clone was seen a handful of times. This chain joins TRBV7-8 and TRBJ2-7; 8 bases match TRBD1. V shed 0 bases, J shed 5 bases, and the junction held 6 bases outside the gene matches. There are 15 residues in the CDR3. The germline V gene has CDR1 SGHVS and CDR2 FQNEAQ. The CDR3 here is CASSLAWTGQNEQYV. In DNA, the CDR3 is TGTGCCAGCAGCTTAGCCTGGACAGGGCAAAACGAGCAGTACGTC.

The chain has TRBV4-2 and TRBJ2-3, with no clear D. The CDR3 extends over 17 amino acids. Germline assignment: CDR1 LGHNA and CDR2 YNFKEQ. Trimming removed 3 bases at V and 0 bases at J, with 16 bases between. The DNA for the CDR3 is TGTGCCAGCAGCCAGACGAACCGACAAATTAGCACAGATACGCAGTATTTT. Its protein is CASSQTNRQISTDTQYF.

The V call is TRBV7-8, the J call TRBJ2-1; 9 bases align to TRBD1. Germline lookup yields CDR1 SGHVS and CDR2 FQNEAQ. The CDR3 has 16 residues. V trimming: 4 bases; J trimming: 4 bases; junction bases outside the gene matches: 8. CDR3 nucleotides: TGTGCCAGCAGCTCACGGGGGACAGGGCTTTACAATGAGCAGTTCTTC. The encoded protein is CASSSRGTGLYNEQFF.

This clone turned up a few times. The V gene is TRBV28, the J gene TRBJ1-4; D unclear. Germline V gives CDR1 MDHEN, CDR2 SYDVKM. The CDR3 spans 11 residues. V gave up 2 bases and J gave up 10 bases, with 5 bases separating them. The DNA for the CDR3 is TGTGCCAGCAGTTTAGAGGGAAAACTGTTTTTT. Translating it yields CASSLEGKLFF.

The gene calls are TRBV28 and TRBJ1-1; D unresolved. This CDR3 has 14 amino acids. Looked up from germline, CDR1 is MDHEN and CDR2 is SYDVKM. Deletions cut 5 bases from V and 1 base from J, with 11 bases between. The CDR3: CASSLPGPNTEAFF. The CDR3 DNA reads TGTGCCAGCAGTCTCCCCGGACCGAACACTGAAGCTTTCTTT.

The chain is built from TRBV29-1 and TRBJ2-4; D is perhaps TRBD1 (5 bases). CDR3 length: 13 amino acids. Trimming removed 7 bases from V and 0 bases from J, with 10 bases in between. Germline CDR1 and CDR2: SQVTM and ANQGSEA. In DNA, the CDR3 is TGCAGCGCCACAGGTTTAGCCAAAAACATTCAGTACTTC. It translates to CSATGLAKNIQYF. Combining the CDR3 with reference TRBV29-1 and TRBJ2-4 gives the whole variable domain SAVISQKPSRDICQRGTSLTIQCQVDSQVTMMFWYRQQPGQSLTLIATANQGSEATYESGFVIDKFPISRPNLTFSTLTVSNMSPEDSSIYLCSATGLAKNIQYFGAGTRLSVL.

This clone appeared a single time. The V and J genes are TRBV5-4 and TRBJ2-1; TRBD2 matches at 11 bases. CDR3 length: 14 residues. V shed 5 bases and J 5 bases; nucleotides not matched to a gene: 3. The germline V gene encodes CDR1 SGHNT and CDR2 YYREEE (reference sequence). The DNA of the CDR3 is TGTGCCAGCAGTAGCGGGGGGGCGGACAATGAGCAGTTCTTC. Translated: CASSSGGADNEQFF. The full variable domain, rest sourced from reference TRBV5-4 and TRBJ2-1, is ETGVTQSPTHLIKTRGQQVTLRCSSQSGHNTVSWYQQALGQGPQFIFQYYREEENGRGNFPPRFSGLQFPNYSSELNVNALELDDSALYLCASSSGGADNEQFFGPGTRLTVL.

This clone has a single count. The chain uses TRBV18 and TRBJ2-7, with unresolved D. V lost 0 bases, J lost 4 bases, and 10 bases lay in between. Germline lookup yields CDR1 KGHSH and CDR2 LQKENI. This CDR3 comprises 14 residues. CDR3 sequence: CASSPPGKWYEQYF. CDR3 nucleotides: TGTGCCAGCTCACCACCAGGGAAGTGGTACGAGCAGTACTTC.

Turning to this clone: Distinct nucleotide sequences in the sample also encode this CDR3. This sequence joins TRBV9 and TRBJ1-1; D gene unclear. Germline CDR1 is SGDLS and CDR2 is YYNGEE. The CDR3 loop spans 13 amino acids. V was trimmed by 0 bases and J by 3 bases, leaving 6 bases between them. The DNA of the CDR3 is TGTGCCAGCAGCGTAGGCTCCGACACTGAAGCTTTCTTT. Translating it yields CASSVGSDTEAFF.

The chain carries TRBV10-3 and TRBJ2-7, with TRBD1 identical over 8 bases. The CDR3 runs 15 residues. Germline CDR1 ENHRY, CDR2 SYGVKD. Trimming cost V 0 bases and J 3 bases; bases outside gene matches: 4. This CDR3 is CAISESRQGNYEQYV. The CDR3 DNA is TGTGCCATCAGTGAGTCGAGACAGGGGAACTACGAGCAGTACGTC.

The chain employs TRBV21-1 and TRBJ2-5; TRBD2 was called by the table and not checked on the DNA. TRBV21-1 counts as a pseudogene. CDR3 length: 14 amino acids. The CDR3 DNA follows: TGTGCCAGCAGCAAAGCGGGGGGGCAAGAGACCCAGTACTTC. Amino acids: CASSKAGGQETQYF.

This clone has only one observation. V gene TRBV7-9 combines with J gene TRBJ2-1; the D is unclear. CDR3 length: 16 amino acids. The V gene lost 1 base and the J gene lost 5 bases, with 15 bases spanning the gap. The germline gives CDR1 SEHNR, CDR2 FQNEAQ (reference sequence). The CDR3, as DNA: TGTGCCAGCAGCTTAGTAGAGACCCTTGGGCACAATGAGCAGTTCTTC. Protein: CASSLVETLGHNEQFF.

The CDR3 bases are TGTGCCAGCAGCTTTAGTGGGGAGCTGTTTTTT. Amino acid sequence: CASSFSGELFF. The V gene is TRBV5-4, the J gene TRBJ2-2; D not resolved. The CDR3 runs to 11 residues. CDR1 and CDR2 from the germline V gene are SGHNT and YYREEE (reference sequence). V gave up 2 bases and J gave up 8 bases, with 4 bases separating them.